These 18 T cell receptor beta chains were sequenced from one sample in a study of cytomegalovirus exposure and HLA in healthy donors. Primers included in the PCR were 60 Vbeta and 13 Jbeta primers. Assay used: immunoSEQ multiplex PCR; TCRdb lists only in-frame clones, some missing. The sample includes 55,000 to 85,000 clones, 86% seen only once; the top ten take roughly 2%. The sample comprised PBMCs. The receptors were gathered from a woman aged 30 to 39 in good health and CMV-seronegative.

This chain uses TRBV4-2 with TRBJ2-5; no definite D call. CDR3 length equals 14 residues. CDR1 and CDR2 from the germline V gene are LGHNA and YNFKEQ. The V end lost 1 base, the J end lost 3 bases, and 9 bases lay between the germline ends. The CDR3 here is CASSQVDSEETQYF. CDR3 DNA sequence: TGTGCCAGCAGCCAAGTAGACTCTGAAGAGACCCAGTACTTC.

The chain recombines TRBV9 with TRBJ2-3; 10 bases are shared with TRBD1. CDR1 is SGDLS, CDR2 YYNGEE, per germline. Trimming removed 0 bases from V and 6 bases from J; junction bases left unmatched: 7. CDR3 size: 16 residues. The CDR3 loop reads CASSVGDRGQWDTQYF. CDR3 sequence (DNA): TGTGCCAGCAGCGTAGGTGACAGGGGGCAATGGGATACGCAGTATTTT. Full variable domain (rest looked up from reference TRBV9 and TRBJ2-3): DSGVTQTPKHLITATGQRVTLRCSPRSGDLSVYWYQQSLDQGLQFLIQYYNGEERAKGNILERFSAQQFPDLHSELNLSSLELGDSALYFCASSVGDRGQWDTQYFGPGTRLTVL.

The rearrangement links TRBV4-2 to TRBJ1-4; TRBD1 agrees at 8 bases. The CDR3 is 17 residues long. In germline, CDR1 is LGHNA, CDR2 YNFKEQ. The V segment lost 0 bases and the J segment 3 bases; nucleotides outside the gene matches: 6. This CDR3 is CASSQETGVWSNEKLFF. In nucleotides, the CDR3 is TGTGCCAGCAGCCAAGAGACAGGGGTCTGGTCTAATGAAAAACTGTTTTTT.

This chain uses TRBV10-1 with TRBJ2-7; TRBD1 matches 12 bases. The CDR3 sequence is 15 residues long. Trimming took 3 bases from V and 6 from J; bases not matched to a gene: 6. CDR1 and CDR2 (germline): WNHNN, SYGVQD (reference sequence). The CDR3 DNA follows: TGCGCCAGCAGTGAAACCGGGACAGGGGGCGCCGAGCAGTACTTC. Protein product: CASSETGTGGAEQYF.

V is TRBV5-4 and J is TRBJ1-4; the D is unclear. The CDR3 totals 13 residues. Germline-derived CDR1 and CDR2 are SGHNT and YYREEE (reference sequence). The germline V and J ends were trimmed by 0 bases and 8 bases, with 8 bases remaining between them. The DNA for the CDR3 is TGTGCCAGCAGCTTGGGCAGAGGGGAAAAACTGTTTTTT. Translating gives CASSLGRGEKLFF.

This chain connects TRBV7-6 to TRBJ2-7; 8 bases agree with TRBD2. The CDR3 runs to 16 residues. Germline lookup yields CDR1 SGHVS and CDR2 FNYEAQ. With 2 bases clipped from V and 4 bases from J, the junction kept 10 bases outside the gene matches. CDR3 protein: CASSLSWGSGNYEQYF. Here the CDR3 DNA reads TGTGCCAGCAGCTTATCTTGGGGTAGCGGGAATTACGAGCAGTACTTC.

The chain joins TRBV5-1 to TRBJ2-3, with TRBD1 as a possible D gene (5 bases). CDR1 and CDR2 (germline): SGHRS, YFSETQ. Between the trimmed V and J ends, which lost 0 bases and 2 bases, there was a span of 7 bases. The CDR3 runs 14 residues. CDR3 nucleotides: TGCGCCAGCAGCTTGGACAGGTCCACAGATACGCAGTATTTT. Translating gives CASSLDRSTDTQYF.

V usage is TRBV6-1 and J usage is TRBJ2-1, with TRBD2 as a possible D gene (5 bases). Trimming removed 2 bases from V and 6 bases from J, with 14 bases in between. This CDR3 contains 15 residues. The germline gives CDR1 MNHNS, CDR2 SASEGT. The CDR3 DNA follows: TGTGCCAGCAGTGAACTGGGGAGCGTAGGCAATGAGCAGTTCTTC. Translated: CASSELGSVGNEQFF.

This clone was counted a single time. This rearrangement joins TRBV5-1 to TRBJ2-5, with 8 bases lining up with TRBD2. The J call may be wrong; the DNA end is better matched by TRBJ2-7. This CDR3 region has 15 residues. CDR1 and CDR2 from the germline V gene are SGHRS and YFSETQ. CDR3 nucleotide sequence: TGCGCCAGCAGCCCCCTAGCGGGTTCCTCCTACGAGCAGTACTTC. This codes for CASSPLAGSSYEQYF.

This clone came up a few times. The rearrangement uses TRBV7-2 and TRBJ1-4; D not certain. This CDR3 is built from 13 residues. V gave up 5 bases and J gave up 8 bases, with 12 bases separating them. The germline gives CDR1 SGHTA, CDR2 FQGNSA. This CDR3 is CASSLPWPEKLFF. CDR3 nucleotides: TGTGCCAGCAGCCTTCCCTGGCCCGAAAAACTGTTTTTT.

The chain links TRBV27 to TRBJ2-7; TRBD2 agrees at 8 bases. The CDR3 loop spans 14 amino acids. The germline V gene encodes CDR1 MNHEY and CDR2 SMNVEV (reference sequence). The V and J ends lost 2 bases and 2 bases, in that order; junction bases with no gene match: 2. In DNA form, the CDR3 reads TGTGCCAGCAGTTTAAAAGCGGGGGCCTACGAGCAGTACTTC. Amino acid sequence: CASSLKAGAYEQYF.

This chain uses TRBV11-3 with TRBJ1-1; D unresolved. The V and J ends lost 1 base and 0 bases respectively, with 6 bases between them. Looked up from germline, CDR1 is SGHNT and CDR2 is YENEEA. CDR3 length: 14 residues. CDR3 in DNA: TGTGCCAGCAGCTTAGGAGGGATGAACACTGAAGCTTTCTTT. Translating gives CASSLGGMNTEAFF.

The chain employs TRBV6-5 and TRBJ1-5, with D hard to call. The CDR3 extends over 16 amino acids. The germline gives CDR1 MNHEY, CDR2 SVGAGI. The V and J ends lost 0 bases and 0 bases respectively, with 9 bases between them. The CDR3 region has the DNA TGTGCCAGCAGTTACTCGGCACCAGATAGCAATCAGCCCCAGCATTTT. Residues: CASSYSAPDSNQPQHF.

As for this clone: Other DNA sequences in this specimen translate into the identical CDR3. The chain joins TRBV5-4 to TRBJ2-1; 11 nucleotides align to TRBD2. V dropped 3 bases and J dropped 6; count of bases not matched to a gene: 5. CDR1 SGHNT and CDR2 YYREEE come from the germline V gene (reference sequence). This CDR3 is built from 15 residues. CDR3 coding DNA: TGTGCCAGCAGCTGGGGGACTAGCGGAACCAATGAGCAGTTCTTC. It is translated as CASSWGTSGTNEQFF.

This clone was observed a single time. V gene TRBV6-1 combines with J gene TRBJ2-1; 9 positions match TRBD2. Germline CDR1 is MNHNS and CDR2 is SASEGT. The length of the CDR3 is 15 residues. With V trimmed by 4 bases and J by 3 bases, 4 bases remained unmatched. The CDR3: CASSVWREGYNEQFF. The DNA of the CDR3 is TGTGCCAGCAGTGTGTGGCGGGAGGGCTACAATGAGCAGTTCTTC.

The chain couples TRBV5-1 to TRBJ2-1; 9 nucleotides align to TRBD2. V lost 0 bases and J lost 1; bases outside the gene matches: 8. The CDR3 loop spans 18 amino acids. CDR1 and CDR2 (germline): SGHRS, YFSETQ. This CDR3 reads CASSLGQSGLASYNEQFF. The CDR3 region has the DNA TGCGCCAGCAGCTTGGGACAGTCGGGACTAGCATCCTACAATGAGCAGTTCTTC. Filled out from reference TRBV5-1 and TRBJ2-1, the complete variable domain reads KAGVTQTPRYLIKTRGQQVTLSCSPISGHRSVSWYQQTPGQGLQFLFEYFSETQRNKGNFPGRFSGRQFSNSRSEMNVSTLELGDSALYLCASSLGQSGLASYNEQFFGPGTRLTVL.

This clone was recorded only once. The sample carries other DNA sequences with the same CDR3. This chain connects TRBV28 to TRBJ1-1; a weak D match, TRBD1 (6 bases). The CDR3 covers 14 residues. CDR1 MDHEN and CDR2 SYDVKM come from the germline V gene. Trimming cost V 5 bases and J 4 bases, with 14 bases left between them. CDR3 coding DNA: TGTGCCAGCAGTGCTACACAGGGTTTCACTGAAGCTTTCTTT. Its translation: CASSATQGFTEAFF. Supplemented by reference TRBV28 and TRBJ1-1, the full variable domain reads DVKVTQSSRYLVKRTGEKVFLECVQDMDHENMFWYRQDPGLGLRLIYFSYDVKMKEKGDIPEGYSVSREKKERFSLILESASTNQTSMYLCASSATQGFTEAFFGQGTRLTVV.

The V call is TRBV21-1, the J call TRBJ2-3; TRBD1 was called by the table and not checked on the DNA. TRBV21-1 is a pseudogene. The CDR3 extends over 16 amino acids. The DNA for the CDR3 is TGTGCCAGCAGCAAAAAGAGAGGACAGGGTACAGATACGCAGTATTTT. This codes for CASSKKRGQGTDTQYF.